Below, 28 T cell receptor beta chains from the same sample are listed, as sequenced in a study of technical replicates of blood from a handful of donors. Repertoires were generated with immunoSEQ multiplex PCR, while TCRdb's copy carries only in-frame clones and drops some. Altogether about 49,000 clones are present, around 90% being singletons, with the ten largest covering about 4.3%. The sequencing sample was made of PBMCs. The receptors stem from a human donor in good health. Some clones in this sample may be carry-over from other donors' samples.

This chain joins TRBV7-3 and TRBJ2-3; D is perhaps TRBD2 (6 bases). The germline V and J ends were trimmed by 2 bases and 5 bases, with 11 bases remaining between them. The CDR3 is 14 residues long. The V gene's germline CDR1 is SGHTA and CDR2 FQGTGA. The CDR3 loop reads CASSLGGSVDTQYF. DNA of the CDR3: TGTGCCAGCAGCTTAGGGGGGAGCGTAGATACGCAGTATTTT.

This sequence joins TRBV7-2 and TRBJ1-2; a weak D match, TRBD1 (5 bases). V lost 5 bases to trimming and J lost 4 bases, with 14 bases between them. This CDR3 is built from 14 residues. CDR1 is SGHTA, CDR2 FQGNSA, per germline. Here the CDR3 DNA reads TGTGCCAGCAGCCCTCAGGGCTCAGGCTATGGCTACACCTTC. Its translation is CASSPQGSGYGYTF. Complete variable domain (other parts from reference TRBV7-2 and TRBJ1-2): GAGVSQSPSNKVTEKGKDVELRCDPISGHTALYWYRQSLGQGLEFLIYFQGNSAPDKSGLPSDRFSAERTGGSVSTLTIQRTQQEDSAVYLCASSPQGSGYGYTFGSGTRLTVV.

This clone has a single count. This chain's CDR3 is CASSEGLAGAYNEQFF. As DNA, the CDR3 is TGTGCCAGCAGCGAGGGACTAGCGGGGGCCTACAATGAGCAGTTCTTC. The rearrangement joins TRBV7-2 to TRBJ2-1, with TRBD2 matching over 14 bases. Trimming at V came to 5 bases and at J to 2 bases, leaving 2 bases not matched to a gene. The germline V gene encodes CDR1 SGHTA and CDR2 FQGNSA. The CDR3 sequence is 16 residues long. Together with reference TRBV7-2 and TRBJ2-1, the CDR3 gives the full variable domain: GAGVSQSPSNKVTEKGKDVELRCDPISGHTALYWYRQSLGQGLEFLIYFQGNSAPDKSGLPSDRFSAERTGGSVSTLTIQRTQQEDSAVYLCASSEGLAGAYNEQFFGPGTRLTVL.

This clone was recorded a few times. The chain couples TRBV27 to TRBJ2-3, with D tentatively TRBD1 (5 bases). The CDR3 length is 13 residues. The V end was cut by 6 bases, the J end by 6 bases, with 13 bases between. Germline-derived CDR1 and CDR2 are MNHEY and SMNVEV (reference sequence). CDR3 sequence (DNA): TGTGCCAGCAGGTGGCAGGGAACCGATACGCAGTATTTT. It is translated as CASRWQGTDTQYF.

V usage is TRBV11-2 and J usage is TRBJ2-1, with unresolved D. Germline CDR1 and CDR2: SGHAT and FQNNGV. The germline V and J ends were trimmed by 1 base and 7 bases, with 14 bases remaining between them. This CDR3 is built from 15 residues. The DNA for the CDR3 is TGTGCCAGCAGCTTAGCGGCGGTTAACGGGAATGAGCAGTTCTTC. The encoded protein is CASSLAAVNGNEQFF.

The J gene is TRBJ2-7, the V gene TRBV27; 7 bases map to TRBD1. The CDR3 sequence is 15 residues long. The germline V gene encodes CDR1 MNHEY and CDR2 SMNVEV (reference sequence). After removal of 4 bases from V and 3 bases from J, the junction contained 9 bases not matched to a gene. CDR3 nucleotides: TGTGCCAGCAGTTCCCTCTCGACAGGGAACTACGAGCAGTACTTC. Encoded protein: CASSSLSTGNYEQYF.

The chain employs TRBV9 and TRBJ2-7; D possibly corresponds to TRBD2 (6 bases). The CDR3 sequence is 16 residues long. Germline V gene data show CDR1 as SGDLS and CDR2 as YYNGEE. V was cut by 3 bases and J by 5 bases, with 21 bases left in between. CDR3 nucleotide sequence: TGTGCCAGCAGCGCCCCCTTTGGGGGGTTTCTCCACGAGCAGTACTTC. Amino acids: CASSAPFGGFLHEQYF. The variable domain in full, with the rest retrieved from reference TRBV9 and TRBJ2-7, is DSGVTQTPKHLITATGQRVTLRCSPRSGDLSVYWYQQSLDQGLQFLIQYYNGEERAKGNILERFSAQQFPDLHSELNLSSLELGDSALYFCASSAPFGGFLHEQYFGPGTRLTVT.

DNA of the CDR3: TGTGCCAGCAGCTTAGAACAGGGCTACGAGCAGTACTTC. As protein: CASSLEQGYEQYF. The rearrangement joins TRBV7-9 to TRBJ2-7; possible D gene TRBD1, 6 bases. This CDR3 has 13 amino acids. V lost 1 base, J lost 3 bases, and 7 bases lay in between. Germline CDR1 is SEHNR and CDR2 is FQNEAQ (reference sequence).

J is TRBJ2-2 and V is TRBV5-1, with D possibly TRBD2 on 6 matching bases. The V gene lost 7 bases and the J gene lost 5 bases, with 15 bases spanning the gap. The germline V gene encodes CDR1 SGHRS and CDR2 YFSETQ. This CDR3 is built from 14 residues. The CDR3 DNA sequence: TGCGCCAGCCGCCTATTGGGGGGAACCGGGGAGCTGTTTTTT. Amino acid sequence: CASRLLGGTGELFF.

The rearrangement links TRBV7-3 to TRBJ1-1; the D gene is possibly TRBD1 (5 bases). Looked up from germline, CDR1 is SGHTA and CDR2 is FQGTGA. The CDR3 is made up of 14 amino acids. The V end lost 0 bases, the J end lost 7 bases, and 12 bases lay between the germline ends. The CDR3 reads CASSLTGTGGEAFF. CDR3 sequence (DNA): TGTGCCAGCAGCTTAACGGGGACGGGGGGTGAAGCTTTCTTT.

In the case of this clone: One junction end does not reproduce the germline sequence, and a read error may be involved. The J gene is TRBJ1-6, the V gene TRBV7-3, with D uncertain. The CDR3 runs 12 residues. Germline V lookup: CDR1 SGHTA, CDR2 FQGTGA. This CDR3 is CYRLVYNSPLHF. Here the CDR3 DNA reads TGCTACCGCCTCGTTTATAATTCACCCCTCCACTTT.

To note about this clone: This specimen includes other DNA sequences encoding the same CDR3. This chain joins TRBV7-9 and TRBJ1-2, with D uncertain. Trimming removed 1 base from V and 2 bases from J, with 8 bases in between. In germline, CDR1 is SEHNR, CDR2 FQNEAQ (reference sequence). This CDR3 has 14 residues. The DNA of the CDR3 is TGTGCCAGCAGCTTAGGAGGAACAAACTATGGCTACACCTTC. It yields the protein CASSLGGTNYGYTF.

The chain couples TRBV7-2 to TRBJ2-1, with TRBD1 identical over 7 bases. CDR1 is SGHTA, CDR2 FQGNSA, per germline. CDR3 length: 17 residues. J was trimmed by 10 bases and V by 2 bases; bases with no gene match: 17. The CDR3 DNA follows: TGTGCCAGCAGCTTACTGAGGGGGCTCATAGGGGTCGACGAGCAGTTCTTC. Translation: CASSLLRGLIGVDEQFF.

The CDR3 sequence: CASSHAGAPDEQYF. DNA of the CDR3: TGTGCCAGCAGCCATGCGGGGGCCCCTGACGAGCAGTACTTC. The V and J genes are TRBV5-4 and TRBJ2-7, with D tentatively TRBD2 (7 bases). Trimming took 4 bases from V and 5 from J, leaving 16 bases between them. The CDR3 has 14 residues. Germline V gives CDR1 SGHNT, CDR2 YYREEE (reference sequence).

This chain joins TRBV2 and TRBJ1-1; maybe TRBD1 (6 bases). Trimming shortened V by 2 bases and J by 5 bases, and 15 bases separated the two germline ends. Per the germline V gene, CDR1 is SNHLY and CDR2 is FYNNEI. The CDR3 is 15 residues long. DNA for the CDR3: TGTGCCAGCAGTGAACTTCTAAACAGGGCTACTGAAGCTTTCTTT. This codes for CASSELLNRATEAFF. The whole variable domain, filled in from reference TRBV2 and TRBJ1-1, reads EPEVTQTPSHQVTQMGQEVILRCVPISNHLYFYWYRQILGQKVEFLVSFYNNEISEKSEIFDDQFSVERPDGSNFTLKIRSTKLEDSAMYFCASSELLNRATEAFFGQGTRLTVV.

This chain's CDR3 is CASSFRGTSPLHF. The CDR3 bases are TGTGCCAGCAGCTTCAGGGGCACTTCACCCCTCCACTTT. V and J are TRBV7-8 and TRBJ1-6, with D perhaps matching TRBD1 (6 bases). Germline assignment: CDR1 SGHVS and CDR2 FQNEAQ. The CDR3 covers 13 residues. Trimming stripped 3 bases from V and 9 bases from J, with 9 bases between.

This sequence joins TRBV5-1 and TRBJ2-7, with 7 bases lining up with TRBD2. The length of the CDR3 is 17 residues. Germline CDR1 reads SGHRS; CDR2 reads YFSETQ. J was trimmed by 2 bases and V by 0 bases; bases with no gene match: 11. The CDR3 is CASSLAGFGLVPYEQYF. CDR3 coding DNA: TGCGCCAGCAGCTTGGCCGGGTTTGGACTAGTCCCCTACGAGCAGTACTTC.

This clone has just one count. The chain recombines TRBV4-3 with TRBJ2-7; maybe TRBD2 (6 bases). Trimming cost V 1 base and J 0 bases, with 13 bases left between them. Germline V gene data show CDR1 as LGHNA and CDR2 as YSLEER. The CDR3 is made up of 16 amino acids. The CDR3 is CASSQGLAGSSYEQYF. The CDR3, as DNA: TGCGCCAGCAGCCAAGGTCTTGCGGGGTCCTCCTACGAGCAGTACTTC.

The chain uses TRBV7-9 and TRBJ2-7, with 8 bases identical to TRBD1. The CDR3 totals 14 residues. Germline V CDR1 and CDR2: SEHNR, FQNEAQ (reference sequence). V shed 4 bases and J 1 base; nucleotides not matched to a gene: 3. The CDR3 protein is CASSSGTGSYEQYF. The CDR3, as DNA: TGTGCCAGCAGCTCCGGGACAGGTTCCTACGAGCAGTACTTC.

The chain couples TRBV7-8 to TRBJ2-2, with a weak D call TRBD2 (5 bases). Trimming shortened V by 8 bases and J by 5 bases, and 18 bases separated the two germline ends. This CDR3 region has 15 residues. Germline V gene sequence: CDR1 SGHVS, CDR2 FQNEAQ. The CDR3 region has the DNA TGTGCCAGCTTCGGATTAGCGCGAGATACCGGGGAGCTGTTTTTT. Its translation: CASFGLARDTGELFF.

This clone was seen a few times. The chain carries TRBV6-5 and TRBJ2-7, with 8 bases aligning to TRBD2. Losses at the gene ends were 4 bases for V and 1 base for J; bases not matched to a gene: 6. Germline CDR1 reads MNHEY; CDR2 reads SVGAGI. The CDR3 loop spans 15 amino acids. The CDR3: CASSSSGSMSYEQYF. The DNA of the CDR3 is TGTGCCAGCAGTTCCAGCGGGAGTATGTCCTACGAGCAGTACTTC.

This clone occurred a few times. The V gene is TRBV7-9, the J gene TRBJ2-5; D is unclear. The CDR3 is 14 residues long. CDR1 SEHNR and CDR2 FQNEAQ come from the germline V gene (reference sequence). V was clipped by 1 base and J by 7 bases, with 13 bases between them. The CDR3 nucleotides are TGTGCCAGCAGCTTAGGGCAGAGTCCAGGGACCCAGTACTTC. It specifies CASSLGQSPGTQYF.

The gene calls are TRBV6-6 and TRBJ2-7, with D perhaps TRBD1 (6 bases). Per germline, CDR1 MNHNY and CDR2 SVGAGI (reference sequence). This CDR3 has 15 residues. Trimming cost V 2 bases and J 0 bases, with 11 bases left between them. CDR3 coding DNA: TGTGCCAGCAGTTACGGTGACAGGACCTCCTACGAGCAGTACTTC. Translated, it gives CASSYGDRTSYEQYF.

CDR3 loop: CAWSPGLVSYEQYF. Here the CDR3 DNA reads TGTGCCTGGAGTCCAGGGTTAGTCAGCTACGAGCAGTACTTC. The rearrangement links TRBV30 to TRBJ2-7; tentatively, D is TRBD1 (5 bases). From germline, CDR1 is GTSNPN and CDR2 SVGIG (reference sequence). V dropped 2 bases and J dropped 3 bases, with 14 bases sitting between them. This CDR3 spans 14 amino acids.

The table lists this clone with a count of one. V usage is TRBV7-2 and J usage is TRBJ2-7; D possibly corresponds to TRBD2 (6 bases). Trimming cost V 1 base and J 3 bases, with 10 bases left between them. Germline values: CDR1 SGHTA, CDR2 FQGNSA. CDR3 length: 14 residues. The CDR3, as DNA: TGTGCCAGCAGCTTAGACGGGGGAAGCTACGAGCAGTACTTC. Its protein product is CASSLDGGSYEQYF.

V and J are TRBV9 and TRBJ1-5, with D tentatively TRBD1 (5 bases). Germline V gene lookup returns CDR1 SGDLS and CDR2 YYNGEE. The ends were cut back, 6 bases at V and 6 bases at J, with 19 bases in the middle. The CDR3 sequence is 15 residues long. The CDR3 is CASTPPGTGGQPQHF. The CDR3 DNA follows: TGTGCCAGCACCCCACCCGGTACCGGGGGTCAGCCCCAGCATTTT. The entire variable domain, with the rest obtained from reference TRBV9 and TRBJ1-5, is as follows: DSGVTQTPKHLITATGQRVTLRCSPRSGDLSVYWYQQSLDQGLQFLIQYYNGEERAKGNILERFSAQQFPDLHSELNLSSLELGDSALYFCASTPPGTGGQPQHFGDGTRLSIL.

The chain has TRBV7-2 and TRBJ2-3; weak D call: TRBD1 (6 bases). The CDR3 has 15 amino acids. Germline-derived CDR1 and CDR2 are SGHTA and FQGNSA. Trimming removed 6 bases from V and 3 bases from J, with 16 bases in between. The chain's CDR3 is CASSAQGPGTDTQYF. The CDR3 DNA is TGTGCCAGCAGTGCACAGGGCCCTGGGACAGATACGCAGTATTTT.

The chain is built from TRBV10-3 and TRBJ1-2; 8 positions agree with TRBD1. CDR1 ENHRY and CDR2 SYGVKD come from the germline V gene. The CDR3 runs to 12 residues. Trimming cost V 4 bases and J 7 bases; bases outside gene matches: 2. The CDR3 nucleotides read TGTGCCATCAGTGCAGGGGGCGGTGGCTACACCTTC. This codes for CAISAGGGGYTF.